These 19 T cell receptor beta chains were all obtained from the same sample, sequenced in a study of blood T cell repertoires in COVID-19. The repertoire was sequenced with immunoSEQ multiplex PCR; TCRdb's copy has only in-frame clones and lacks some. The table lists 150,000 to 200,000 clones, approximately 80% of them singletons, with roughly 6.8% in the top ten. Sequenced input: peripheral blood. These TCRs come from a human donor in a cohort sampled during active COVID-19.

This clone was observed once. This chain links TRBV2 with TRBJ2-1, with D perhaps TRBD1 (6 bases). V shed 1 base and J shed 1 base, with 8 bases lying between them. Germline CDR1 and CDR2: SNHLY and FYNNEI. There are 15 residues in the CDR3. The CDR3 DNA reads as TGTGCCAGCAGTGAAGACAGGGAATCCTACAATGAGCAGTTCTTC. As protein: CASSEDRESYNEQFF.

V gene TRBV12-3 or TRBV12-4 combines with J gene TRBJ1-1; no firm D call. The CDR3 totals 13 residues. V lost 8 bases and J lost 1, with 11 bases in between. CDR3 amino acids: CASGPLPNTEAFF. The CDR3 region has the DNA TGTGCCAGCGGCCCCCTCCCGAACACTGAAGCTTTCTTT.

This chain links TRBV6-5 with TRBJ1-2; D unresolved. Germline V CDR1 and CDR2: MNHEY, SVGAGI. The CDR3 has 13 residues. V was clipped by 0 bases and J by 5 bases, with 7 bases between them. CDR3 in DNA: TGTGCCAGCAGTTACTCCCCTGTTTATGGCTACACCTTC. It translates to CASSYSPVYGYTF.

The table lists this clone with a count of one. The CDR3 coding sequence is TGTGCCAGCAGCCCAGGGACAGGGGACGAGCAGTTCTTC. This codes for CASSPGTGDEQFF. The chain recombines TRBV9 with TRBJ2-1, with 10 bases that match TRBD1. The CDR3 has 13 amino acids. Germline V gene lookup returns CDR1 SGDLS and CDR2 YYNGEE. Trimming removed 4 bases from V and 10 bases from J; junction bases left unmatched: 5. Combining the CDR3 with reference TRBV9 and TRBJ2-1 gives the whole variable domain DSGVTQTPKHLITATGQRVTLRCSPRSGDLSVYWYQQSLDQGLQFLIQYYNGEERAKGNILERFSAQQFPDLHSELNLSSLELGDSALYFCASSPGTGDEQFFGPGTRLTVL.

The CDR3 region has the DNA TGTGCCAGTTTTGTACCGGCGACAGTCTCTGGCTACACCTTC. This gives the protein CASFVPATVSGYTF. The V gene is TRBV30, the J gene TRBJ1-2; tentatively, D is TRBD1 (5 bases). V lost 8 bases and J 7 bases, leaving 23 bases between the germline ends. This CDR3 is 14 amino acids long. Looked up from germline, CDR1 is GTSNPN and CDR2 is SVGIG (reference sequence). Looking up the rest from reference TRBV30 and TRBJ1-2 gives the full variable domain: SQTIHQWPATLVQPVGSPLSLECTVEGTSNPNLYWYRQAAGRGLQLLFYSVGIGQISSEVPQNLSASRPQDRQFILSSKKLLLSDSGFYLCASFVPATVSGYTFGSGTRLTVV.

This chain uses TRBV27 with TRBJ1-2, with a weak D call TRBD1 (6 bases). Germline-derived CDR1 and CDR2 are MNHEY and SMNVEV (reference sequence). The CDR3 contains 13 residues. The V end lost 4 bases, the J end lost 4 bases, and 10 bases lay between the germline ends. CDR3 DNA: TGTGCCAGCAGTTCTCGACAGGCCTATGGCTACACCTTC. Translation: CASSSRQAYGYTF.

This chain connects TRBV5-6 to TRBJ1-6, with a possible D match to TRBD1 (6 bases). Germline values: CDR1 SGHDT, CDR2 YYEEEE. The CDR3 consists of 14 residues. Trimming shortened V by 3 bases and J by 9 bases, and 13 bases separated the two germline ends. The CDR3 protein is CASSSQGLLSPLHF. CDR3 bases: TGTGCCAGCAGCTCCCAGGGGCTCCTTTCACCCCTCCACTTT.

The chain joins TRBV10-3 to TRBJ2-3; the match to TRBD2 covers 9 bases. This CDR3 spans 18 amino acids. Germline V gene sequence: CDR1 ENHRY, CDR2 SYGVKD. Trimming at V came to 0 bases and at J to 4 bases, leaving 11 bases not matched to a gene. CDR3: CAISESRVGGGAPDTQYF. The CDR3 nucleotides are TGTGCCATCAGTGAGTCACGAGTGGGCGGGGGGGCCCCAGATACGCAGTATTTT.

The chain is built from TRBV29-1 and TRBJ1-4, with D perhaps matching TRBD1 (5 bases). V was trimmed by 6 bases and J by 7 bases, leaving 18 bases between them. CDR1 is SQVTM, CDR2 ANQGSEA, per germline. The CDR3 runs 14 residues. The CDR3: CSVEPQGRGEKLFF. In DNA form, the CDR3 reads TGCAGCGTAGAGCCCCAGGGAAGAGGTGAAAAACTGTTTTTT.

The rearrangement joins TRBV2 to TRBJ2-7, with D possibly TRBD1 on 6 matching bases. CDR1 SNHLY and CDR2 FYNNEI come from the germline V gene. V lost 7 bases to trimming and J lost 1 base, with 14 bases between them. There are 14 residues in the CDR3. The CDR3 sequence is CASMTGTSSYEQYF. The CDR3 coding sequence is TGTGCCAGCATGACCGGGACATCTTCCTACGAGCAGTACTTC.

The V call is TRBV3-1 (or the pseudogene TRBV3-2), the J call TRBJ2-1; D is possibly TRBD1 (5 bases). The ends were cut back, 1 base at V and 8 bases at J, with 9 bases in the middle. The CDR3 extends over 13 amino acids. The germline gives CDR1 LGHDT, CDR2 YNNKEL (reference sequence). The CDR3 bases are TGTGCCAGCAGCCAAGTTCAGGGCCATGAGCAGTTCTTC. Its translation: CASSQVQGHEQFF.

The rearrangement uses TRBV6-4 and TRBJ2-1; D call uncertain. The V gene lost 2 bases and the J gene lost 0 bases, with 11 bases spanning the gap. Germline V gene data show CDR1 as MRHNA and CDR2 as SNTAGT. The CDR3 consists of 16 residues. In DNA form, the CDR3 reads TGTGCCAGCAGTGACGAGGCAGAAAGCTCCTACAATGAGCAGTTCTTC. The encoded protein is CASSDEAESSYNEQFF.

This clone was seen just once. V gene TRBV4-2 combines with J gene TRBJ1-4, with 9 bases aligning to TRBD1. Per the germline V gene, CDR1 is LGHNA and CDR2 is YNFKEQ. This CDR3 is built from 14 residues. After removal of 3 bases from V and 8 bases from J, the junction contained 4 bases not matched to a gene. CDR3 loop: CASSQRQGVEKLFF. CDR3 bases: TGTGCCAGCAGCCAGAGACAGGGGGTCGAAAAACTGTTTTTT.

The chain carries TRBV29-1 and TRBJ1-1; D perhaps matches TRBD1 (5 bases). Germline CDR1 is SQVTM and CDR2 is ANQGSEA. Trimming took 6 bases from V and 6 from J, leaving 11 bases between them. This CDR3 has 11 amino acids. CDR3 in DNA: TGCAGCGTCCAGGGTGTGTCTGAAGCTTTCTTT. The encoded protein is CSVQGVSEAFF.

The V call is TRBV5-1, the J call TRBJ1-1, with TRBD1 as a possible D gene (5 bases). Trimming left V 0 bases short and J 0 bases short, with 9 bases between. CDR1 and CDR2 (germline): SGHRS, YFSETQ. CDR3 size: 15 residues. The DNA of the CDR3 is TGCGCCAGCAGCTTGGATAGGGGCGTGAACACTGAAGCTTTCTTT. Translating it yields CASSLDRGVNTEAFF.

The V and J genes are TRBV5-1 and TRBJ1-2, with D hard to call. Germline V CDR1 and CDR2: SGHRS, YFSETQ. The CDR3 covers 14 residues. Between the trimmed V and J ends, which lost 0 bases and 4 bases, there was a span of 10 bases. CDR3 protein: CASSLGARSYGYTF. The CDR3 DNA follows: TGCGCCAGCAGCTTGGGGGCCAGGTCCTATGGCTACACCTTC.

The chain has TRBV28 and TRBJ2-5; possible D gene TRBD1, 5 bases. The CDR3 length is 15 residues. Trimming cost V 7 bases and J 5 bases, with 20 bases left between them. Germline V lookup: CDR1 MDHEN, CDR2 SYDVKM. The CDR3 protein is CASKIKQAPRETQYF. DNA for the CDR3: TGTGCCAGCAAGATTAAACAGGCTCCCCGGGAGACCCAGTACTTC.

The chain recombines TRBV24-1 with TRBJ1-3, with D maybe TRBD1 (6 bases). This CDR3 spans 15 amino acids. Trimming cost V 4 bases and J 1 base, with 10 bases left between them. Per the germline V gene, CDR1 is KGHDR and CDR2 is SFDVKD. DNA of the CDR3: TGTGCCACCAGTGACTCTACAGGGTCTGGAAACACCATATATTTT. Translating it yields CATSDSTGSGNTIYF.

DNA for the CDR3: TGTGCCAGCAGCGTAGTGGGGGGGAGCACAGATACGCAGTATTTT. It yields the protein CASSVVGGSTDTQYF. This rearrangement joins TRBV9 to TRBJ2-3; 7 bases agree with TRBD2. Germline values: CDR1 SGDLS, CDR2 YYNGEE. CDR3 size: 15 residues. Unmatched junction bases numbered 1, after V lost 0 bases and J lost 0 bases.